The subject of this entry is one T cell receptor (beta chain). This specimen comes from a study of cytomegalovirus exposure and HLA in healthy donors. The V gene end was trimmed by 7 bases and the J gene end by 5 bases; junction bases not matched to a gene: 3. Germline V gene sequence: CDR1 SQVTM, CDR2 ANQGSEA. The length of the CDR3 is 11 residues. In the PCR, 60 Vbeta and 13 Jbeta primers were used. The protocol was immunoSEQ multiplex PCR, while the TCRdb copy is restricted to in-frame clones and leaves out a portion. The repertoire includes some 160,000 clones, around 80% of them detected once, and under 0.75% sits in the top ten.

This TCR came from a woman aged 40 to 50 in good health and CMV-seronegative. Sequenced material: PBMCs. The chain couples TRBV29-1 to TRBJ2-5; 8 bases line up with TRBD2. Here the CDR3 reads CSGSGGETQYF. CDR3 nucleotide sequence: TGCAGCGGTTCGGGGGGGGAGACCCAGTACTTC.